Below are 25 T cell receptor beta chains sequenced from a single sample in a study of T cell responses to AZD1222 COVID-19 vaccine. Assay used: immunoSEQ multiplex PCR; TCRdb lists only in-frame clones, some missing. The repertoire has 150,000 to 200,000 clones, 93% of them found once; the top ten carry 3.9%. The sequencing here drew on peripheral blood, taken on day 0 of AZD1222 vaccination. The receptors come from an adult in good health.

The rearrangement links TRBV2 to TRBJ2-4; 7 nucleotides align to TRBD1. CDR3 length: 15 amino acids. Germline CDR1 is SNHLY and CDR2 is FYNNEI. J gave up 0 bases and V 7 bases, and 6 bases lay outside the gene matches. CDR3 sequence reads: CASKGAEVAKNIQYF. The DNA for the CDR3 is TGTGCCAGCAAGGGGGCGGAAGTAGCCAAAAACATTCAGTACTTC. The full variable domain, its missing parts supplied by reference TRBV2 and TRBJ2-4, is EPEVTQTPSHQVTQMGQEVILRCVPISNHLYFYWYRQILGQKVEFLVSFYNNEISEKSEIFDDQFSVERPDGSNFTLKIRSTKLEDSAMYFCASKGAEVAKNIQYFGAGTRLSVL.

The chain links TRBV6-4 to TRBJ2-2; the D is unclear. The CDR3 length is 13 residues. The V end was cut by 0 bases, the J end by 5 bases, with 4 bases between. Per germline, CDR1 MRHNA and CDR2 SNTAGT. CDR3 residues: CASSDSETGELFF. CDR3 nucleotides: TGTGCCAGCAGTGACTCGGAAACCGGGGAGCTGTTTTTT.

This clone showed up just once. V gene TRBV18 combines with J gene TRBJ1-1; weak D call: TRBD1 (5 bases). CDR1 is KGHSH, CDR2 LQKENI, per germline. V was trimmed by 3 bases and J by 7 bases, leaving 12 bases between them. The CDR3 has 13 amino acids. The CDR3 nucleotides read TGTGCCAGCTCACCCTCACAGGCTCTTGAAGCTTTCTTT. It yields the protein CASSPSQALEAFF.

V usage is TRBV4-2 and J usage is TRBJ1-3; the D gene is possibly TRBD1 (6 bases). The germline V gene encodes CDR1 LGHNA and CDR2 YNFKEQ. Between the trimmed V and J ends, which lost 5 bases and 1 base, there was a span of 15 bases. The CDR3 is 16 residues long. CDR3 loop: CASSSRGNPSGNTIYF. Written as DNA, the CDR3 is TGTGCCAGCAGCTCCAGGGGTAATCCTTCTGGAAACACCATATATTTT.

The V gene is TRBV19, the J gene TRBJ1-4; possible D gene TRBD1, 6 bases. The V gene lost 3 bases and the J gene lost 0 bases, with 11 bases spanning the gap. This CDR3 contains 16 residues. The germline V gene encodes CDR1 LNHDA and CDR2 SQIVND (reference sequence). CDR3 DNA sequence: TGTGCCAGTAGTATTTGGGGGGGCTCAACTAATGAAAAACTGTTTTTT. The encoded protein is CASSIWGGSTNEKLFF.

The chain recombines TRBV5-6 with TRBJ1-1; a weak D match, TRBD1 (5 bases). The CDR3 runs to 16 residues. V was shortened by 1 base and J by 5 bases, with 18 bases between the two germline ends. Germline V CDR1 and CDR2: SGHDT, YYEEEE. CDR3: CASSLWRGRSRTEAFF. The CDR3 DNA follows: TGTGCCAGCAGCTTGTGGAGGGGACGCTCAAGGACTGAAGCTTTCTTT.

The chain has TRBV5-1 and TRBJ2-7; 10 bases are shared with TRBD1. V shed 3 bases and J 6 bases; nucleotides not matched to a gene: 6. This CDR3 is 14 amino acids long. Germline CDR1 and CDR2: SGHRS and YFSETQ. CDR3 DNA sequence: TGCGCCAGCAGCTGGACAGGGGGTGCGGCCGAGCAGTACTTC. This encodes CASSWTGGAAEQYF.

This clone has just a few counts. CDR3 amino acids: CASSELGRGHSHGYTF. The CDR3 DNA reads as TGTGCCAGCAGTGAGTTGGGGAGGGGGCATTCACATGGCTACACCTTC. The chain combines TRBV6-1 with TRBJ1-2, with 7 bases that match TRBD1. The CDR3 runs to 16 residues. Germline CDR1 is MNHNS and CDR2 is SASEGT. The junction had 13 bases not matched to a gene; V was cut back by 3 bases and J by 6 bases.

This chain joins TRBV19 and TRBJ1-1; 9 bases align to TRBD1. The CDR3 is 14 residues long. Trimming took 6 bases from V and 4 from J; bases not matched to a gene: 6. Germline CDR1 reads LNHDA; CDR2 reads SQIVND (reference sequence). CDR3 in amino acids: CASRQGAGITEAFF. The CDR3, as DNA: TGTGCCAGTAGACAGGGGGCTGGTATCACTGAAGCTTTCTTT.

In its sample, this clone was seen once. This sequence joins TRBV12-3 or TRBV12-4 and TRBJ1-2; maybe TRBD1 (5 bases). V lost 5 bases, J lost 4 bases, and 8 bases lay in between. There are 12 residues in the CDR3. CDR3 in amino acids: CASSGAGYGYTF. Written as DNA, the CDR3 is TGTGCCAGCAGTGGGGCGGGCTATGGCTACACCTTC.

The chain employs TRBV19 and TRBJ1-4; D not resolved. Trimming shortened V by 3 bases and J by 0 bases, and 5 bases separated the two germline ends. CDR3 length: 14 amino acids. Germline lookup yields CDR1 LNHDA and CDR2 SQIVND (reference sequence). CDR3 nucleotides: TGTGCCAGTAGTATCGGGGCAACTAATGAAAAACTGTTTTTT. Translation gives CASSIGATNEKLFF.

Only one count was recorded for this clone. This chain links TRBV5-1 with TRBJ2-1, with 8 bases identical to TRBD2. CDR1 is SGHRS and CDR2 is YFSETQ in the germline V gene. The J segment lost 8 bases and the V segment lost 4 bases, leaving 11 bases of the junction unmatched. CDR3 length: 15 amino acids. CDR3 bases: TGCGCCAGCAGCCCCAAGCGGGGGCCGTCGGATGAGCAGTTCTTC. Its translation: CASSPKRGPSDEQFF.

The chain links TRBV2 to TRBJ2-7, with D perhaps matching TRBD1 (5 bases). The CDR3 consists of 12 residues. V was shortened by 6 bases and J by 3 bases, with 9 bases between the two germline ends. The V gene's germline CDR1 is SNHLY and CDR2 FYNNEI. The DNA of the CDR3 is TGTGCCAGCAGCTATGACAGCTACGAGCAGTACTTC. Translated: CASSYDSYEQYF.

The chain recombines TRBV6-1 with TRBJ1-1; the D is unclear. V was trimmed by 3 bases and J by 5 bases, leaving 10 bases between them. The CDR3 loop spans 13 amino acids. Germline CDR1 MNHNS, CDR2 SASEGT. The CDR3 DNA is TGTGCCAGCAGTGAGGCAGAACAAACTGAAGCTTTCTTT. Amino acids: CASSEAEQTEAFF.

The rearrangement links TRBV29-1 to TRBJ2-5; 8 nucleotides agree with TRBD1. From germline, CDR1 is SQVTM and CDR2 ANQGSEA. With 6 bases clipped from V and 5 bases from J, the junction kept 5 bases outside the gene matches. CDR3 length equals 12 residues. CDR3 loop: CSVTRQGETQYF. The CDR3 DNA sequence: TGCAGCGTGACCAGACAGGGGGAGACCCAGTACTTC.

The chain employs TRBV15 and TRBJ1-1, with a weak D call TRBD1 (5 bases). V was trimmed by 5 bases and J by 8 bases, leaving 21 bases between them. The V gene's germline CDR1 is LNHNV and CDR2 YYDKDF (reference sequence). CDR3 length: 15 residues. The chain's CDR3 is CATSRRGGEGVEAFF. Here the CDR3 DNA reads TGTGCCACCAGCCGTCGGGGGGGGGAAGGAGTGGAAGCTTTCTTT.

This sequence joins TRBV2 and TRBJ1-2; 7 nucleotides agree with TRBD1. CDR3 size: 14 residues. Germline CDR1 reads SNHLY; CDR2 reads FYNNEI. The trim removed 6 bases at V and 9 bases at J, leaving 13 bases unmatched. The DNA for the CDR3 is TGTGCCAGCAGGGGCTCAGGGGGGCCGGGGAGCTACACCTTC. It is translated as CASRGSGGPGSYTF.

The chain employs TRBV30 and TRBJ1-4; 7 bases map to TRBD1. This CDR3 has 12 residues. The germline V gene encodes CDR1 GTSNPN and CDR2 SVGIG (reference sequence). V was pared by 8 bases and J by 7 bases, with 7 bases of the junction left unmatched. The CDR3 coding sequence is TGTGCCACAACAGGGGATGGTGAAAAACTGTTTTTT. The encoded protein is CATTGDGEKLFF.

The chain links TRBV5-1 to TRBJ1-1; possibly TRBD1 for D (5 bases). Trimming took 2 bases from V and 3 from J, leaving 11 bases between them. Per germline, CDR1 SGHRS and CDR2 YFSETQ. The CDR3 consists of 14 residues. CDR3 nucleotides: TGCGCCAGCAGCTTCAGCGGGGGGGACACTGAAGCTTTCTTT. Translating gives CASSFSGGDTEAFF.

CDR3 region: CASSPGQDYLETQYF. CDR3 nucleotides: TGTGCCAGCAGCCCGGGACAGGACTATCTAGAGACCCAGTACTTC. The chain couples TRBV7-8 to TRBJ2-5, with 8 bases fitting TRBD1. CDR1 is SGHVS and CDR2 is FQNEAQ in the germline V gene. J gave up 4 bases and V 5 bases, and 9 bases lay outside the gene matches. This CDR3 is built from 15 residues.

Concerning this clone itself: This sample also contains other DNA sequences that code for the same CDR3. The chain carries TRBV3-1 (or the pseudogene TRBV3-2) and TRBJ2-1; D not resolved. Trimming took off 1 base at V and 5 bases at J, with 6 bases between the two ends. The CDR3 consists of 13 residues. Germline CDR1 LGHDT, CDR2 YNNKEL (reference sequence). CDR3 nucleotides: TGTGCCAGCAGCCAAGTCGAGAACAATGAGCAGTTCTTC. Protein: CASSQVENNEQFF.

The chain combines TRBV25-1 with TRBJ1-5; no clear D gene. Trimming cost V 2 bases and J 6 bases, with 11 bases left between them. Germline values: CDR1 MGHDK, CDR2 SYGVNS. The CDR3 has 14 amino acids. CDR3 DNA: TGTGCCAGCAGTGAACCGCAGTATGTTCAGCCCCAGCATTTT. This encodes CASSEPQYVQPQHF.

The rearrangement links TRBV29-1 to TRBJ1-2; D call uncertain. The germline gives CDR1 SQVTM, CDR2 ANQGSEA. Trimming removed 8 bases from V and 4 bases from J, with 11 bases in between. The CDR3 runs 11 residues. The CDR3 protein is CSFLAAYGYTF. The CDR3 nucleotides read TGCAGCTTTTTGGCAGCCTATGGCTACACCTTC.

This clone was recorded once. The chain is built from TRBV11-2 and TRBJ1-1; 8 nucleotides align to TRBD1. The length of the CDR3 is 15 residues. The germline CDR1 and CDR2 sequences are SGHAT and FQNNGV. Germline trimming cut 4 bases from V and 1 base from J; bases unmatched to any gene: 5. The DNA of the CDR3 is TGTGCCAGCAGCTCCACCGGGACAGGGAACACTGAAGCTTTCTTT. This sequence encodes CASSSTGTGNTEAFF. The complete variable domain, with remaining parts taken from reference TRBV11-2 and TRBJ1-1, reads EAGVAQSPRYKIIEKRQSVAFWCNPISGHATLYWYQQILGQGPKLLIQFQNNGVVDDSQLPKDRFSAERLKGVDSTLKIQPAKLEDSAVYLCASSSTGTGNTEAFFGQGTRLTVV.

This CDR3 is CASTPSRLEAFF. CDR3 nucleotides: TGTGCCAGCACCCCCAGTAGACTAGAAGCTTTCTTT. The chain couples TRBV28 to TRBJ1-1; D is uncertain. Germline V gives CDR1 MDHEN, CDR2 SYDVKM. V was trimmed by 7 bases and J by 8 bases, leaving 14 bases between them. This CDR3 has 12 amino acids. The variable domain in full, completed from reference TRBV28 and TRBJ1-1, reads DVKVTQSSRYLVKRTGEKVFLECVQDMDHENMFWYRQDPGLGLRLIYFSYDVKMKEKGDIPEGYSVSREKKERFSLILESASTNQTSMYLCASTPSRLEAFFGQGTRLTVV.